This T cell receptor (beta chain) was documented in a study of T cells in localized non-small cell lung cancer. Comment on this clone: Its target is not known.

Findings and caveats of the study: The study detected a median approximately 57 of the top 100 tumor clones in adjacent lung. Tumor showed lower T cell clonality than uninvolved adjacent lung, where it was highest.

This CDR3 comprises 16 residues. Germline values: CDR1 LNHDA, CDR2 SQIVND (reference sequence). Trimming took 5 bases from V and 5 from J, leaving 21 bases between them. Repertoires were generated with immunoSEQ multiplex PCR, while TCRdb's copy carries only in-frame clones and drops some. Of approximately 32,000 clones in the sample, about four fifths were seen once. The TCR originated in a male donor at least 60 years old with stage III squamous cell lung carcinoma. This specimen consisted of peripheral blood, obtained before any cancer treatment. This chain joins TRBV19 and TRBJ1-1; D ambiguous. The CDR3 region is CASSRGPDQTLTEAFF. The CDR3 DNA reads as TGTGCCAGTAGTCGAGGGCCCGACCAGACGTTAACTGAAGCTTTCTTT.